These T cell receptor beta chains were read from a single sample in a study of T cell responses to AZD1222 COVID-19 vaccine. The protocol was immunoSEQ multiplex PCR, while the TCRdb copy is restricted to in-frame clones and leaves out a portion. The data show about 100,000 clones, about 82% seen once. Sequencing used peripheral blood, obtained on day 0 of AZD1222 vaccination. These receptor sequences come from an adult in good health. Each CDR3 is given with its conserved first and last residue. D genes are given only for firm matches. Clone size, where shown, is once, few, many, or a class for clones that have expanded.

v_call	d_call	j_call	clone_size	cdr3_aa	cdr3_nt
TRBV6-1	.	TRBJ2-6	.	CASSEGGSGANVLTF	TGTGCCAGCAGTGAAGGGGGATCTGGGGCCAACGTCCTGACTTTC
TRBV7-2	TRBD2	TRBJ2-1	once	CASSFSLAGGLQNEQFF	TGTGCCAGCAGTTTTAGCCTAGCGGGAGGGCTCCAAAATGAGCAGTTCTTC
TRBV19	.	TRBJ2-7	.	CASSSRLAGEQYF	TGTGCCAGCTCCTCCCGGCTAGCTGGCGAGCAGTACTTC
TRBV6-5	TRBD1	TRBJ1-2	.	CASSFPGQARDGYTF	TGTGCCAGCAGTTTCCCGGGACAGGCAAGGGATGGCTACACCTTC
TRBV2	.	TRBJ2-2	.	CASSEGDSVGELFF	TGTGCCAGCAGTGAAGGAGACTCGGTCGGGGAGCTGTTTTTT
TRBV29-1	.	TRBJ2-1	.	CSVAPREREQFF	TGCAGCGTTGCGCCTCGTGAGAGGGAGCAGTTCTTC
TRBV10-3	.	TRBJ2-7	.	CAITPDRLREQYF	TGTGCCATCACTCCGGACAGACTACGTGAGCAGTACTTC
TRBV24-1	TRBD1	TRBJ1-2	.	CATQGGLGGYTF	TGTGCCACCCAGGGGGGCTTAGGTGGCTACACCTTC
TRBV7-6	TRBD1	TRBJ2-7	.	CASSLCGRGPGRRSYEQYF	TGTGCCAGCAGCTTATGCGGCAGGGGGCCGGGACGGAGGTCCTACGAGCAGTACTTC
TRBV7-2	.	TRBJ2-1	.	CASSSTGFSYNEQFF	TGTGCCAGCAGCTCCACTGGTTTCTCCTACAATGAGCAGTTCTTC
TRBV2	.	TRBJ2-7	few	CASRLDSTYEQYF	TGTGCCAGCCGACTAGATTCCACCTACGAGCAGTACTTC